The rows below give T cell receptor beta chains drawn from one sample of a study of blood T cell repertoires in COVID-19. The method was immunoSEQ multiplex PCR; TCRdb's version includes in-frame clones alone and lacks a portion of them. The sample consists of approximately 170,000 clones, 88% of them appearing once. Sequencing used peripheral blood. The receptors here all came from a man aged 55 to 70 with acute or convalescent COVID-19. Each CDR3 is given with its conserved first and last residue. Fields, in order: CDR3 DNA, CDR3 protein, CDR3 length, J gene, D gene, V gene, clone size. The D gene is left open where the match is weak. A row's size may be missing; if present it is once, few, many or a size class.

TGCGCCAGCAGACTTACAGGGGGAGTCACTGAAGCTTTCTTT CASRLTGGVTEAFF 14 TRBJ1-1 TRBD1 TRBV5-1 -
TGCGCCAGCAGCTTGTGGTTGGCGGGGGAAGGTAATGAAAAACTGTTTTTT CASSLWLAGEGNEKLFF 17 TRBJ1-4 - TRBV5-1 -
TGTGCCAGCAGCTACAGAACAGCGGATCCAGCCAAAAACATTCAGTACTTC CASSYRTADPAKNIQYF 17 TRBJ2-4 - TRBV5-6 -
TGTGCCAGCAGTTACTCGATAGGGAGCGATGGCTACACCTTC CASSYSIGSDGYTF 14 TRBJ1-2 - TRBV6-2/TRBV6-3 -
TGTGCCAGCAGCGATGACAGGGTGGAGACCCAGTACTTC CASSDDRVETQYF 13 TRBJ2-5 TRBD1 TRBV3-1/TRBV3-2 -
TGTGCCAGCAGCCGGGGACTATATAGCAATCAGCCCCAGCATTTT CASSRGLYSNQPQHF 15 TRBJ1-5 - TRBV5-6 -
TGTGCCTGGAGTGTAAGGGGCTACAGCACAGATACGCAGTATTTT CAWSVRGYSTDTQYF 15 TRBJ2-3 - TRBV30 -
TGTGCCAGCAGCTTTCAGCAGGGGTTGGACACTGAAGCTTTCTTT CASSFQQGLDTEAFF 15 TRBJ1-1 - TRBV11-2 -
TGTGCCAGCAGCTGGGACAGATCGAACACCGGGGAGCTGTTTTTT CASSWDRSNTGELFF 15 TRBJ2-2 TRBD1 TRBV5-5 -
TGTGCCAGCAGTCCGGACAGGGGATGGAACTATGGCTACACCTTC CASSPDRGWNYGYTF 15 TRBJ1-2 TRBD1 TRBV5-4 -
TGTGCCAGCAGCCCGAGACAGGGAGAGGGCTACACCTTC CASSPRQGEGYTF 13 TRBJ1-2 TRBD1 TRBV3-1/TRBV3-2 -
TGTGCCAGTAGTATACAGGGGGCGCGTGGGGAGCAGTACTTC CASSIQGARGEQYF 14 TRBJ2-7 TRBD1 TRBV19 -
TGTGCCAGCAGTCCAAGAGGGCAGGGGGGAAGCTCCTACGAGCAGTACTTC CASSPRGQGGSSYEQYF 17 TRBJ2-7 - TRBV3-1/TRBV3-2 once
TGTGCCAGCAGCTTTAGGGACAGTTTGTACTATGGCTACACCTTC CASSFRDSLYYGYTF 15 TRBJ1-2 TRBD1 TRBV11-2 -
TGTGCCAGCAGCTCCAAGGGGATCACTGAAGCTTTCTTT CASSSKGITEAFF 13 TRBJ1-1 - TRBV27 few
TGTGCCAGCAGCGCAGGGGGTGGAAACACCGGGGAGCTGTTTTTT CASSAGGGNTGELFF 15 TRBJ2-2 TRBD1 TRBV9 -
TGTGCCAGCAGTACCGGGACAGGGGGCAACGAGCAGTACTTC CASSTGTGGNEQYF 14 TRBJ2-7 TRBD1 TRBV6-6 -
TGTGCCATCGGGACAGGGGGGATCCTAGCCAAAAACATTCAGTACTTC CAIGTGGILAKNIQYF 16 TRBJ2-4 TRBD1 TRBV5-4 -
TGTGCCAGCAGTTATGCAGGCCTGAACACTGAAGCTTTCTTT CASSYAGLNTEAFF 14 TRBJ1-1 - TRBV27 -
TGTGCCAGCAGTAGCTCAGCGGGCATACCTACGAAGCAGTACTTC CASSSSAGIPTKQYF 15 TRBJ2-7 - TRBV6-6 once
TGTGCCAGCAGACCTAGCGGGAGGGAGGTGGAGCAGTTCTTC CASRPSGREVEQFF 14 TRBJ2-1 TRBD2 TRBV7-9 -
TGTGCCAGCAGTGGGCTAGCGGGGGGGCTAGAGACCCAGTACTTC CASSGLAGGLETQYF 15 TRBJ2-5 TRBD2 TRBV2 -
TGCGCCAGCAGCCAAGGACTAGCGGGGGGGCCGTACGCTGAGCAGTTCTTC CASSQGLAGGPYAEQFF 17 TRBJ2-1 TRBD2 TRBV4-1 -
TGTGCCAGCAGCTTAGGGGTGAGGGAGACCCAGTACTTC CASSLGVRETQYF 13 TRBJ2-5 - TRBV11-3 -
TGTGCCACCAGTGACCGCGGACTGGACCAGCCCCAGCATTTT CATSDRGLDQPQHF 14 TRBJ1-5 - TRBV24-1 -
TGCGCCAGCAGCCAAGCCCCGACTAGCGGGAGCTACAATGAGCAGTTCTTC CASSQAPTSGSYNEQFF 17 TRBJ2-1 TRBD2 TRBV4-1 -
TGCGCCAGCAGCCCTAGCGGGAGCTTCTACGAGCAGTACTTC CASSPSGSFYEQYF 14 TRBJ2-7 TRBD2 TRBV5-1 -
TGTGCCAGCAGGTCAGGTTCGAACACCGGGGAGCTGTTTTTT CASRSGSNTGELFF 14 TRBJ2-2 - TRBV2 once
TGTGCCAGCAGTGATGGAGGGGTCGCGGAGACCCAGTACTTC CASSDGGVAETQYF 14 TRBJ2-5 - TRBV2 -